Listed below are T cell receptor beta chains from one sample, sequenced in a study of identical twins. TCRdb reprocessed the 5' RACE reads with MiXCR, giving one entry per CDR3 protein. The sample has roughly 630,000 distinct CDR3 sequences, under 8.5% seen once. The sample was also reused in another study, on yellow fever vaccine responses in identical twins.

The specimen sequenced was PBMCs. These receptors were taken from a woman in her late teens or twenties in good health. The CDR3 runs from the conserved cysteine through the conserved F or W. Each record gives: J gene, V gene, D gene, clone size, CDR3 DNA, CDR3 protein. The D gene is left open where the match is weak. Clone sizes are given selectively: once, few, many, or a class where the clone is expanded.

>TRBJ1-5|TRBV20-1|TRBD1|many
TGCAGTGCTACTACAGGGGGCGATCCTCAGCCCCAGCATTTT
CSATTGGDPQPQHF
>TRBJ1-1|TRBV9|TRBD1|few
TGTGCCAGCAGTAACAGGGGTCACGCTGAAGCTTTCTTT
CASSNRGHAEAFF
>TRBJ1-2|TRBV7-9|-|few
TGTGCCAGCAGCTTACGGGGGATTCTCTATGGCTACACCTTC
CASSLRGILYGYTF
>TRBJ1-2|TRBV11-2|-|-
TGTGCCAGCAGCCGGGCAATAGGGCCAGCTAACTATGGCTACACCTTC
CASSRAIGPANYGYTF
>TRBJ2-7|TRBV28|TRBD2|few
TGTGCCAGCAGTTTGCCGCCGGGGGGCTACGAGCAGTACTTC
CASSLPPGGYEQYF
>TRBJ2-7|TRBV12-3/TRBV12-4|TRBD1|few
TGTGCCAGCGGAAGGGACAGAACGCTCTACGAGCAGTACTTC
CASGRDRTLYEQYF
>TRBJ2-7|TRBV6-5|TRBD1|few
TGTGCCAGCACCGGACAGGGCCGCGAGCAGTACTTC
CASTGQGREQYF
>TRBJ2-2|TRBV5-1|-|-
TGCGCCAGCAGCTGGGCTAGCGAGAACACCGGGGAGCTGTTTTTT
CASSWASENTGELFF
>TRBJ2-2|TRBV6-2/TRBV6-3|-|few
TGTGCCAGCAGCCGTGCATCCCCCGGGGAGCTGTTTTTT
CASSRASPGELFF
>TRBJ1-6|TRBV4-2|-|-
TGTGCCAGCAGCCAAGAAGAGACATCGTGGAATTCACCCCTCCACTTT
CASSQEETSWNSPLHF
>TRBJ2-5|TRBV10-2|-|many
TGCGCCAGCAGTGCCCGGGCCCAAGAGACCCAGTACTTC
CASSARAQETQYF
>TRBJ2-3|TRBV2|TRBD1|-
TGTGCCAGCAGAGACCAGGGGGAGTCCCTTTTGGGCACAGATACGCAGTATTTT
CASRDQGESLLGTDTQYF
>TRBJ2-7|TRBV10-3|-|-
TGTGCCATCACGAAGGGCCCCGGGTCCCAGGAGCAGTACTTC
CAITKGPGSQEQYF
>TRBJ2-2|TRBV4-1|TRBD2|-
TGCGCCAGCAGCCAAGCCGGACTAGCGCCGAACACCGGGGAGCTGTTTTTT
CASSQAGLAPNTGELFF
>TRBJ1-5|TRBV4-2|-|many
TGTGCCAGCAGCCAAGACTCCGCGAGCAATCAGCCCCAGCATTTT
CASSQDSASNQPQHF
>TRBJ2-1|TRBV4-2|TRBD2|-
TGTGCCAGCAGCCACCTAGGACTAGCGGGTGACTCCTACAATGAGCAGTTCTTC
CASSHLGLAGDSYNEQFF
>TRBJ2-2|TRBV29-1|-|many
TGCAGCGCCGCTAGTAACACCGGGGAGCTGTTTTTT
CSAASNTGELFF
>TRBJ1-3|TRBV29-1|-|few
TGCAGCGCCAGGGAAGGTGGAAACACCATATATTTT
CSAREGGNTIYF
>TRBJ2-1|TRBV6-1|-|-
TGTGCCATCCGGACAGTTTACGGGTTTATGAACAATGAGCAGTTCTTC
CAIRTVYGFMNNEQFF
>TRBJ1-4|TRBV25-1|-|-
TGTGCCAGCAGTCGGAAACAGGGCGCTAATGAAAAACTGTTTTTT
CASSRKQGANEKLFF
>TRBJ2-2|TRBV7-8|TRBD1|few
TGTGCCAGCAGCTTAGAGGGACAGGATACCACCGGGGAGCTGTTTTTT
CASSLEGQDTTGELFF
>TRBJ1-2|TRBV25-1|-|-
TGTGCCAGCAGTGACCCCAGTGGCTATGGCTACACCTTC
CASSDPSGYGYTF